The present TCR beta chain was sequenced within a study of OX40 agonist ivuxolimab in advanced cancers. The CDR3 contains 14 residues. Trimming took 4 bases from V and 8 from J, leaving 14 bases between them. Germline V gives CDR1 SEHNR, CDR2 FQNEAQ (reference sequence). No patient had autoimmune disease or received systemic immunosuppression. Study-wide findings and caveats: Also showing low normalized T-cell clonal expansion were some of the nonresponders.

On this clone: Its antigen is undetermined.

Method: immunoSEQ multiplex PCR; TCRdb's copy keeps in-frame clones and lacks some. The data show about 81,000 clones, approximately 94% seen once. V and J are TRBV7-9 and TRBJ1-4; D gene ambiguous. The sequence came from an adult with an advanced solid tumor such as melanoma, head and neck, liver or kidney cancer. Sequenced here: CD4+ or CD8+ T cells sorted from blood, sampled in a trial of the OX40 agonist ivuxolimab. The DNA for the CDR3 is TGTGCCAGCAGCTCGATCGGGTTTGAGGAAAAACTGTTTTTT. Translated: CASSSIGFEEKLFF.